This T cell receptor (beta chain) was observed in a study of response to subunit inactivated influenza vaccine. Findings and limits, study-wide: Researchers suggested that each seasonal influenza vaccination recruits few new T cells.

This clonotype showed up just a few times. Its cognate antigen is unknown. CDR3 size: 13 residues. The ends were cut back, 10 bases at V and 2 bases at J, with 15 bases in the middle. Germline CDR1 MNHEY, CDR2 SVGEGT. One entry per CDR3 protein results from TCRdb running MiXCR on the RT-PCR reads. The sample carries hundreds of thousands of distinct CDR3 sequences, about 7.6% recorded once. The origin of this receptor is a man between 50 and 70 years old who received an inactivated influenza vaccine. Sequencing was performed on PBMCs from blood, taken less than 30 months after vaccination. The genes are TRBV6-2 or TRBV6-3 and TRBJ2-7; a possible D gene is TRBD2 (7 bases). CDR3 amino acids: CANPAGDTYEQYF. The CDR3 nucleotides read TGTGCCAATCCGGCGGGGGACACCTACGAGCAGTACTTC.